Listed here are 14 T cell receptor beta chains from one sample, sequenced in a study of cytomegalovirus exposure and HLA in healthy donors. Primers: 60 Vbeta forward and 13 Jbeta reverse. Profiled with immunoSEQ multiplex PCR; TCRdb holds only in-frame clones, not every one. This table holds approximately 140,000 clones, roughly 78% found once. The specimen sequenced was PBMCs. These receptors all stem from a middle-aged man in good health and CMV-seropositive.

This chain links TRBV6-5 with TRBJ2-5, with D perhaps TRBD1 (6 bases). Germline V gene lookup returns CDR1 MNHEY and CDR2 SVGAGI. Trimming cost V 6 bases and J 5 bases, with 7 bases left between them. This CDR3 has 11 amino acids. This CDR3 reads CASRRGETQYF. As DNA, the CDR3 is TGTGCCAGCAGAAGGGGGGAGACCCAGTACTTC.

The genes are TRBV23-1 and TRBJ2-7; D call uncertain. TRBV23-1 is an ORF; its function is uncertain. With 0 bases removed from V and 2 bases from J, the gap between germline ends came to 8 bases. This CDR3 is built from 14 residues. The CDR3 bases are TGCGCCAGCAGTCAATCTTCCGGTACCTACGAGCAGTACTTC. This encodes CASSQSSGTYEQYF.

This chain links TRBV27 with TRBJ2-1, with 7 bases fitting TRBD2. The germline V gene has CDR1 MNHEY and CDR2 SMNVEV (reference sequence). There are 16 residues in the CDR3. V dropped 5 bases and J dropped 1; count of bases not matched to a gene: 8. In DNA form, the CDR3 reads TGTGCCAGCAGTCCTCTAGCGGCACCTTCCTACAATGAGCAGTTCTTC. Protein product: CASSPLAAPSYNEQFF.

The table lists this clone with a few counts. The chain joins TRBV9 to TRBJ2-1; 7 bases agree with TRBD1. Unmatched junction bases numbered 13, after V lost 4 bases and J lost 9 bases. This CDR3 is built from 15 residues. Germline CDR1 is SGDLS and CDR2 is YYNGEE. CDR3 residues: CASSRSASGGSEQFF. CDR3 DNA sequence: TGTGCCAGCAGCCGATCGGCGTCAGGGGGTAGTGAGCAGTTCTTC. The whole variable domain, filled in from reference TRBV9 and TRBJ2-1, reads DSGVTQTPKHLITATGQRVTLRCSPRSGDLSVYWYQQSLDQGLQFLIQYYNGEERAKGNILERFSAQQFPDLHSELNLSSLELGDSALYFCASSRSASGGSEQFFGPGTRLTVL.

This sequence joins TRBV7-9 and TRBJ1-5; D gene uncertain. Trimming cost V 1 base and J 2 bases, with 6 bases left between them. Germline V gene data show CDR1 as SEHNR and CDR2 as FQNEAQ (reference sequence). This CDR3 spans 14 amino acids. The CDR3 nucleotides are TGTGCCAGCAGCTTAGGGGCAGGCAATCAGCCCCAGCATTTT. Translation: CASSLGAGNQPQHF.

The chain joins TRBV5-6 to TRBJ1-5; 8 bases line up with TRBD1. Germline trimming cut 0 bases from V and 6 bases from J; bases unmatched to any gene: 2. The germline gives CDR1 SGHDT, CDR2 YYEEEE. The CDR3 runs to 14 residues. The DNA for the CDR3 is TGTGCCAGCAGCTTGGGGCAGGGGGCTCAGCCCCAGCATTTT. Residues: CASSLGQGAQPQHF.

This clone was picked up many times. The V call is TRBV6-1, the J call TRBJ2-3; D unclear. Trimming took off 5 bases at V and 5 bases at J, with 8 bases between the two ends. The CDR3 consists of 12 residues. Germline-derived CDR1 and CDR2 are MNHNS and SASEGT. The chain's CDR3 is CASSPRIDTQYF. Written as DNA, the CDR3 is TGTGCCAGCAGTCCTAGGATAGATACGCAGTATTTT.

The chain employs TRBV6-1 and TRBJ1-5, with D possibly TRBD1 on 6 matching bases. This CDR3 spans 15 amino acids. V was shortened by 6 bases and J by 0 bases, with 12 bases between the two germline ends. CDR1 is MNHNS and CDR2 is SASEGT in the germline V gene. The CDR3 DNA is TGTGCCAGCAGGTGGACAGACGATAGCAATCAGCCCCAGCATTTT. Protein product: CASRWTDDSNQPQHF.

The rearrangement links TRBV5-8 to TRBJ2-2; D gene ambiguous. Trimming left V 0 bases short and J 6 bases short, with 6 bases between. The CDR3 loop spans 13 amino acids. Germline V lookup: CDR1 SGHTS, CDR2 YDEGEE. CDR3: CASSLAEPGELFF. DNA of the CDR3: TGTGCCAGCAGCTTGGCCGAGCCCGGGGAGCTGTTTTTT.

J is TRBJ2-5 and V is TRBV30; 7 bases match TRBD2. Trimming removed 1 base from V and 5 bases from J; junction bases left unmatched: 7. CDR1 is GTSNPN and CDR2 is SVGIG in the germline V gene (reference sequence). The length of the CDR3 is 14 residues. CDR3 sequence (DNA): TGTGCCTGGAGTGGCAGGGAGGGTAGGGAGACCCAGTACTTC. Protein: CAWSGREGRETQYF.

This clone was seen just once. The CDR3 DNA reads TGTGCCAGTAGTATAGCCAGGGGAGATCTCCAGCATTTT. Translating gives CASSIARGDLQHF. The V gene is TRBV19, the J gene TRBJ1-5; D possibly corresponds to TRBD1 (6 bases). The germline V gene has CDR1 LNHDA and CDR2 SQIVND (reference sequence). Trimming left V 1 base short and J 12 bases short, with 13 bases between. The CDR3 length is 13 residues.

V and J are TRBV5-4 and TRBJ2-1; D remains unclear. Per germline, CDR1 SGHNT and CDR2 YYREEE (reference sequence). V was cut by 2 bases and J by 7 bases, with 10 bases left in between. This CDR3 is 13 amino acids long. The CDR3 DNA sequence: TGTGCCAGCAGCTTAACCAGGATGAATGAGCAGTTCTTC. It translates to CASSLTRMNEQFF.

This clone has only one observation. The CDR3 DNA is TGTGCCAGCAGCCCCGGACAGGGGGCTCTGGACACTGAAGCTTTCTTT. Its protein product is CASSPGQGALDTEAFF. V usage is TRBV7-9 and J usage is TRBJ1-1; TRBD1 agrees at 11 bases. Germline CDR1 SEHNR, CDR2 FQNEAQ (reference sequence). V lost 5 bases, J lost 3 bases, and 8 bases stayed unmatched. The CDR3 is 16 amino acids.

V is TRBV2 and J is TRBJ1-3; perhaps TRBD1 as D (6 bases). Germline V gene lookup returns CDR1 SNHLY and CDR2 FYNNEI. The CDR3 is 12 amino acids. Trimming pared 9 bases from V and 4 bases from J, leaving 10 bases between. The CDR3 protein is CARLQGGNTIYF. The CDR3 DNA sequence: TGTGCCAGGCTACAGGGCGGAAACACCATATATTTT.